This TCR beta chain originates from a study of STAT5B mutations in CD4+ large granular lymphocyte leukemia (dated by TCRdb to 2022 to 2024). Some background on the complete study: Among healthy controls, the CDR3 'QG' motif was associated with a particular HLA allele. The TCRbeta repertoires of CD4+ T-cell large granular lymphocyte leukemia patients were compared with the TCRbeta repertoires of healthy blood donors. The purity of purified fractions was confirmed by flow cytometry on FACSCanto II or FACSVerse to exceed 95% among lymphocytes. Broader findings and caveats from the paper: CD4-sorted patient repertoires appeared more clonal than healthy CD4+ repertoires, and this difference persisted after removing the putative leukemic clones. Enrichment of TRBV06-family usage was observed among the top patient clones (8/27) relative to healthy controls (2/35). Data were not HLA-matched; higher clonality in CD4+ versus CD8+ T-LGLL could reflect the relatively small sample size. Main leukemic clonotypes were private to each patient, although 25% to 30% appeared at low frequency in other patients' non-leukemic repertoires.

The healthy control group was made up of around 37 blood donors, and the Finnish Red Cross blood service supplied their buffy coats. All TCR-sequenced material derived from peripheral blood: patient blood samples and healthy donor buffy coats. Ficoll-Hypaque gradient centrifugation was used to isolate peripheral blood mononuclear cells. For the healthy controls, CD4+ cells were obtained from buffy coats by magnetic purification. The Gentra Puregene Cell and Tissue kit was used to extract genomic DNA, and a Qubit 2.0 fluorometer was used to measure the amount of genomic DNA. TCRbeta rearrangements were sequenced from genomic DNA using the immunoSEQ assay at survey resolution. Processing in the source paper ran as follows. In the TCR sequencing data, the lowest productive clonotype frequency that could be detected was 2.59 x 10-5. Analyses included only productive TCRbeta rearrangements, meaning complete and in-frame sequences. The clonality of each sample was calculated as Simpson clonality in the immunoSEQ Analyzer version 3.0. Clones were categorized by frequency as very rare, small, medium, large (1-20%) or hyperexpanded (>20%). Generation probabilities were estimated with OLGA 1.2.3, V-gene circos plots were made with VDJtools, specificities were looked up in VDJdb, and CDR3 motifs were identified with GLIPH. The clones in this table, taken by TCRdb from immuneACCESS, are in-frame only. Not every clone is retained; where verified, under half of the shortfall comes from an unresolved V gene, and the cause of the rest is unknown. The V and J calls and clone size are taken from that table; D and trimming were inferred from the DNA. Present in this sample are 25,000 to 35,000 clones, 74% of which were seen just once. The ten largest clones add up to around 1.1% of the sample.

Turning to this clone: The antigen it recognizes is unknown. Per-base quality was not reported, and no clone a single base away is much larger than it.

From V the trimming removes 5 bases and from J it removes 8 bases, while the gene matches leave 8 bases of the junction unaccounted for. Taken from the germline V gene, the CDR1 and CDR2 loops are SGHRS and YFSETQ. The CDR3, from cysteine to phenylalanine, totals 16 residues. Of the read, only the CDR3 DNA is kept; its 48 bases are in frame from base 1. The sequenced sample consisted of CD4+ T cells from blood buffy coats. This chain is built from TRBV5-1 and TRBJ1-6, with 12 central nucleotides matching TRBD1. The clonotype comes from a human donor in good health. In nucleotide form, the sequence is TGCGCCAGCAGTCGGAGGGGACAGGGGGCCGATTCACCCCTCCACTTT. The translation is CASSRRGQGADSPLHF. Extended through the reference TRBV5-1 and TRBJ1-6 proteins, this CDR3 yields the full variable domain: KAGVTQTPRYLIKTRGQQVTLSCSPISGHRSVSWYQQTPGQGLQFLFEYFSETQRNKGNFPGRFSGRQFSNSRSEMNVSTLELGDSALYLCASSRRGQGADSPLHFGNGTRLTVT.